These T cell receptor beta chains were read from a single sample in a study of T-cell memory formation after mild COVID-19. One entry per CDR3 protein results from TCRdb running MiXCR on the 5' RACE reads. The sample records 530,000 or so distinct CDR3 sequences, around a sixth being singletons. The sample was PBMCs or a T cell subset sorted from them (not recorded which). The receptors were gathered from an adult woman who had mild COVID-19 (a few samples of this study predate the infection). Cell type and time point are not known. The CDR3 runs from the conserved cysteine through the conserved F or W. The order of the fields is D gene, V gene, clone size, J gene, CDR3 DNA, CDR3 protein. A D gene is named only where the DNA matches it firmly. Size values are once, few and many counts, or a class for expanded clones, and some rows have none.

D: TRBD2
V: TRBV20-1
size: NA
J: TRBJ2-5
DNA: TGCAGTGCTAGAGGCTTAGCGGGGGTTCAAGAGACCCAGTACTTC
CDR3: CSARGLAGVQETQYF

D: TRBD1
V: TRBV6-5
size: NA
J: TRBJ1-1
DNA: TGTGCCAGCAGTTGGCGACAGGGGGCGCCCACTGAAGCTTTCTTT
CDR3: CASSWRQGAPTEAFF

D: NA
V: TRBV30
size: once
J: TRBJ1-4
DNA: TGTGCCTGGAGTGTAAAGGGGCGGTCTAATGAAAAACTGTTTTTT
CDR3: CAWSVKGRSNEKLFF

D: NA
V: TRBV5-4
size: few
J: TRBJ1-1
DNA: TGTGCCAGCAGCTTGCGTTCCGGGAAGACTGAAGCTTTCTTT
CDR3: CASSLRSGKTEAFF

D: NA
V: TRBV5-1
size: NA
J: TRBJ2-7
DNA: TGCGCCAGCAGCTTGGAGGTGGGGCCGTCCTACGAGCAGTACTTC
CDR3: CASSLEVGPSYEQYF

D: NA
V: TRBV11-3
size: few
J: TRBJ2-1
DNA: TGTGCCAGCAGCTTAGAAAGCGGGTCCTTTTCCTACAATGAGCAGTTCTTC
CDR3: CASSLESGSFSYNEQFF

D: NA
V: TRBV7-9
size: few
J: TRBJ2-7
DNA: TGTGCCAGCAGCTCCTTCCACTTGGACGAGCAGTACTTC
CDR3: CASSSFHLDEQYF

D: NA
V: TRBV6-6
size: few
J: TRBJ1-2
DNA: TGTGCCAGCAGTTACGGCAGGGTTGATGGCTACACCTTC
CDR3: CASSYGRVDGYTF

D: NA
V: TRBV14
size: NA
J: TRBJ1-6
DNA: TGTGCCAGCAGCCAAGATTTAGGGAATTCACCCCTCCACTTT
CDR3: CASSQDLGNSPLHF

D: NA
V: TRBV3-1
size: NA
J: TRBJ2-1
DNA: TGTGCCAGCAGCCAAGGAGGTGCGCAGTTCTTC
CDR3: CASSQGGAQFF

D: TRBD1
V: TRBV27
size: NA
J: TRBJ1-1
DNA: TGTGCCAGCAGTTTTTCAGGGGGTGAAGCTTTCTTT
CDR3: CASSFSGGEAFF

D: TRBD1
V: TRBV6-2/TRBV6-3
size: NA
J: TRBJ1-4
DNA: TGTGCCAGCACCCTAAGGGACAGTTGCGAAAAACTGTTTTTT
CDR3: CASTLRDSCEKLFF

D: TRBD2
V: TRBV12-3/TRBV12-4
size: NA
J: TRBJ2-1
DNA: TGTGCCAGCAAGAGCGGGGGGCTATTTGAGCAGTTCTTC
CDR3: CASKSGGLFEQFF

D: NA
V: TRBV12-3/TRBV12-4
size: NA
J: TRBJ2-7
DNA: TGTGCCAGCACCACCCAGGTACTCCCCTACGAGCAGTACTTC
CDR3: CASTTQVLPYEQYF

D: TRBD2
V: TRBV24-1
size: few
J: TRBJ2-1
DNA: TGTGCCACCATTGGGACTAGCGGTTACAATGAGCAGTTCTTC
CDR3: CATIGTSGYNEQFF

D: NA
V: TRBV7-9
size: NA
J: TRBJ2-4
DNA: TGTGCCAGCAGGGCCTCCAAGGGGACATTAGCCAAAAACATTCAGTACTTC
CDR3: CASRASKGTLAKNIQYF

D: NA
V: TRBV7-2
size: few
J: TRBJ1-2
DNA: TGTGCCAGCAGCTTAGAGCGGCTGGGTGGCTACACCTTC
CDR3: CASSLERLGGYTF

D: NA
V: TRBV19
size: NA
J: TRBJ2-7
DNA: TGTGCCAGTAGTATTTCTTCTAGCTACGAGCAGTACTTC
CDR3: CASSISSSYEQYF

D: NA
V: TRBV7-9
size: few
J: TRBJ1-4
DNA: TGTGCCAGCAGCTGGGCGCCGGGGCCTGTTAATGAAAAACTGTTTTTT
CDR3: CASSWAPGPVNEKLFF

D: NA
V: TRBV20-1
size: NA
J: TRBJ2-3
DNA: TGCAGTGCTAGAGAAGGTAGCAGGTCAGATACGCAGTATTTT
CDR3: CSAREGSRSDTQYF

D: TRBD2
V: TRBV20-1
size: NA
J: TRBJ2-7
DNA: TGCAGTGCTCGACTAGCGGGAGAGTACGAGCAGTACTTC
CDR3: CSARLAGEYEQYF

D: NA
V: TRBV12-3/TRBV12-4
size: NA
J: TRBJ2-1
DNA: TGTGCCAGCAGCCAGGGGGGCAACGCTTACAATGAGCAGTTCTTC
CDR3: CASSQGGNAYNEQFF

D: TRBD1
V: TRBV5-1
size: NA
J: TRBJ1-6
DNA: TGCGCCAGCAGCCACGGACAGGGGTATAGTAATTCACCCCTCCACTTT
CDR3: CASSHGQGYSNSPLHF

D: NA
V: TRBV7-9
size: few
J: TRBJ1-3
DNA: TGTGCCAGCCTAGTGGTGTCTGGAAACACCATATATTTT
CDR3: CASLVVSGNTIYF

D: TRBD2
V: TRBV7-3
size: many
J: TRBJ2-1
DNA: TGTGCCAGCAGCTTACAAGCGGGAGAATCCCATGAGCAGTTCTTC
CDR3: CASSLQAGESHEQFF

D: NA
V: TRBV15
size: NA
J: TRBJ2-4
DNA: TGTGCCACCAGCACGGGGAAGGGGTATGAAAACATTCAGTACTTC
CDR3: CATSTGKGYENIQYF

D: NA
V: TRBV7-9
size: few
J: TRBJ2-7
DNA: TGTGCCAGCACCGACAGTTACTACGAGCAGTACTTC
CDR3: CASTDSYYEQYF

D: TRBD1
V: TRBV6-5
size: few
J: TRBJ2-7
DNA: TGTGCCAGCAGTTACGAGACAGGGGGGATCGAGCAGTACTTC
CDR3: CASSYETGGIEQYF

D: TRBD1
V: TRBV5-1
size: many
J: TRBJ1-2
DNA: TGCGCCAGCAGCTTCCGGGACAGGGGCTATGGCTACACCTTC
CDR3: CASSFRDRGYGYTF

D: NA
V: TRBV5-1
size: many
J: TRBJ1-4
DNA: TGCGCCAGCAGCTTGCTTGACAACGGGGAAAAACTGTTTTTT
CDR3: CASSLLDNGEKLFF

D: NA
V: TRBV7-9
size: few
J: TRBJ2-3
DNA: TGTGCCAGCAGCTTAGTGGTTTCGTCAGATACGCAGTATTTT
CDR3: CASSLVVSSDTQYF

D: NA
V: TRBV3-1
size: NA
J: TRBJ2-3
DNA: TGTGCCAGCAGCCAAGACGCCAGGGGTACTAGCACAGATACGCAGTATTTT
CDR3: CASSQDARGTSTDTQYF

D: TRBD1
V: TRBV20-1
size: NA
J: TRBJ1-1
DNA: TGCAGTGCTAGAGATCCAGGGACAGGGGTAAACACTGAAGCTTTCTTT
CDR3: CSARDPGTGVNTEAFF

D: NA
V: TRBV7-3
size: NA
J: TRBJ2-3
DNA: TGTGCCAGCAGCCCCAACCCCGGGGCTAGCACAGATACGCAGTATTTT
CDR3: CASSPNPGASTDTQYF

D: NA
V: TRBV20-1
size: few
J: TRBJ2-6
DNA: TGCAGTGCTAGTGTGTCTGGGGCCAACGTCCTGACTTTC
CDR3: CSASVSGANVLTF

D: NA
V: TRBV29-1
size: NA
J: TRBJ2-2
DNA: TGCAGCGTTCGAGGCGGGACGAACACCGGGGAGCTGTTTTTT
CDR3: CSVRGGTNTGELFF

D: NA
V: TRBV5-1
size: NA
J: TRBJ1-1
DNA: TGCGCCAGCAGCACCGCGGGCACTGAAGCTTTCTTT
CDR3: CASSTAGTEAFF

D: TRBD2
V: TRBV20-1
size: many
J: TRBJ2-3
DNA: TGCAGTGCTAGCTCCGGGACTAGCGGGCCCACAGATACGCAGTATTTT
CDR3: CSASSGTSGPTDTQYF

D: NA
V: TRBV18
size: NA
J: TRBJ2-5
DNA: TGTGCCAGCTCAGCGGGACTCGGGACGAAAGAGACCCAGTACTTC
CDR3: CASSAGLGTKETQYF

D: TRBD1
V: TRBV20-1
size: NA
J: TRBJ1-1
DNA: TGCAGTGCGCGGGGGTCGTGGCAGGGGGTTACTGAAGCTTTCTTT
CDR3: CSARGSWQGVTEAFF

D: NA
V: TRBV10-3
size: few
J: TRBJ1-4
DNA: TGTGCCATCAGGGGTACAGGATATAATGAAAAACTGTTTTTT
CDR3: CAIRGTGYNEKLFF

D: TRBD2
V: TRBV4-3
size: few
J: TRBJ2-5
DNA: TGCGCCAGCAGCCAAGATACCGGAAGGGGACTAGCGGGAGGGCCGGAGACCCAGTACTTC
CDR3: CASSQDTGRGLAGGPETQYF

D: TRBD1
V: TRBV7-3
size: few
J: TRBJ1-1
DNA: TGTGCCAGCAGCCCGGACGGACAGGTTAACACTGAAGCTTTCTTT
CDR3: CASSPDGQVNTEAFF

D: NA
V: TRBV11-3
size: NA
J: TRBJ2-1
DNA: TGTGCCAGCAGCTTCACAGGGGAGGGCAATGAGCAGTTCTTC
CDR3: CASSFTGEGNEQFF

D: NA
V: TRBV24-1
size: few
J: TRBJ1-5
DNA: TGTGCCACCAGTGATTCGAGGACAGGCAATCAGCCCCAGCATTTT
CDR3: CATSDSRTGNQPQHF

D: NA
V: TRBV12-3/TRBV12-4
size: many
J: TRBJ2-1
DNA: TGTGCCAGCAGTCTTGCCGGGGCGGCCCACACTGAGCAGTTCTTC
CDR3: CASSLAGAAHTEQFF

D: TRBD1
V: TRBV12-3/TRBV12-4
size: few
J: TRBJ1-1
DNA: TGTGCCAGCAGTCCGGGACAGACCCTGAACACTGAAGCTTTCTTT
CDR3: CASSPGQTLNTEAFF

D: TRBD2
V: TRBV15
size: NA
J: TRBJ2-5
DNA: TGTGCCACCAGCAGAGAAGTCCCTAGCGGGCAAGAGACCCAGTACTTC
CDR3: CATSREVPSGQETQYF

D: NA
V: TRBV7-2
size: NA
J: TRBJ1-1
DNA: TGTGCCAGCAGCCCCTGGGGAGGCGGCCTGAACACTGAAGCTTTCTTT
CDR3: CASSPWGGGLNTEAFF

D: TRBD1
V: TRBV7-2
size: NA
J: TRBJ1-6
DNA: TGTGCCAGCAGCCCGACCGGGACAGAAACAGGACCCCTCCACTTT
CDR3: CASSPTGTETGPLHF

D: TRBD2
V: TRBV5-1
size: many
J: TRBJ2-1
DNA: TGCGCCAGCAGCCGAACCGGGACTAGCCTCTACAATGAGCAGTTCTTC
CDR3: CASSRTGTSLYNEQFF

D: NA
V: TRBV20-1
size: NA
J: TRBJ2-1
DNA: TGCAGTGCTAGAGATACCCGCCCAGGGGATGCCAATGAGCAGTTCTTC
CDR3: CSARDTRPGDANEQFF

D: NA
V: TRBV4-3
size: NA
J: TRBJ2-1
DNA: TGCGCCAGCAGCCAAGGGTCTAGCTATGAGCAGTTCTTC
CDR3: CASSQGSSYEQFF

D: NA
V: TRBV20-1
size: NA
J: TRBJ2-7
DNA: TGCAGTGCTAGAGCCTCAGGACAGAGCTCCCTGTTCGGGGGAACACTGTACGAGCAGTACTTC
CDR3: CSARASGQSSLFGGTLYEQYF

D: TRBD1
V: TRBV7-9
size: few
J: TRBJ1-6
DNA: TGTGCCAGCAGCGGACAGGGACAGGCCATAGGTTCACCCCTCCACTTT
CDR3: CASSGQGQAIGSPLHF

D: NA
V: TRBV12-3/TRBV12-4
size: many
J: TRBJ2-6
DNA: TGTGCCAGCAGAAGTTCTGGGGCCAACGTCCTGACTTTC
CDR3: CASRSSGANVLTF

D: NA
V: TRBV7-2
size: few
J: TRBJ1-2
DNA: TGTGCCAGCAGCTTAGAACAGGGTGCCACGTATGGCTACACCTTC
CDR3: CASSLEQGATYGYTF

D: TRBD2
V: TRBV13
size: NA
J: TRBJ2-1
DNA: TGTGCCAGCAGCTCCCTAGCGGAGAGCTCCTACAATGAGCAGTTCTTC
CDR3: CASSSLAESSYNEQFF

D: NA
V: TRBV2
size: NA
J: TRBJ2-5
DNA: TGTGCCAGCAGTGATCTCTCATGGGCTAGCGAAGAGACCCAGTACTTC
CDR3: CASSDLSWASEETQYF

D: TRBD2
V: TRBV7-9
size: NA
J: TRBJ2-1
DNA: TGTGCCAGCAGCCCGCCACCGCTAGCGGGGGCCTACAATGAGCAGTTCTTC
CDR3: CASSPPPLAGAYNEQFF